These 27 T cell receptor beta chains were all obtained from the same sample, sequenced in a study of spatial heterogeneity in lung cancer. Time point: blood at routine non-recurrence follow-up after resection. TCRdb passed the 5' RACE reads through MiXCR, listing each CDR3 protein once. This sample carries more than 15,000 distinct CDR3 sequences, over 15% of them seen once, and the ten largest clones take 6.2%. Sequenced material: PBMCs, taken at follow-up. The receptor set was obtained from a male donor with early-stage non-small cell lung cancer.

Concerning this clonotype: A much more abundant neighbour one base away suggests this may be a read error. This chain connects TRBV21-1 to TRBJ2-7; the table assigns TRBD2, which was not confirmed against the DNA. TRBV21-1 is a pseudogene. This CDR3 spans 18 amino acids. CDR3 in DNA: TGTGCCAGCAGCATACTACCCTCTCTGGGCAGGCTCTCCTACGAGCAGTACTTC. Protein sequence: CASSILPSLGRLSYEQYF.

The V gene is TRBV10-3, the J gene TRBJ1-1, with no clear D. Deletions cut 0 bases from V and 6 bases from J, with 14 bases between. The CDR3 contains 15 residues. Looked up from germline, CDR1 is ENHRY and CDR2 is SYGVKD. The CDR3 reads CAISESTGGSAEAFF. In DNA, the CDR3 is TGTGCCATCAGTGAGTCGACTGGAGGGTCGGCTGAAGCTTTCTTT.

This clonotype showed up just a few times. This chain connects TRBV5-1 to TRBJ2-3; D perhaps matches TRBD2 (6 bases). V shed 3 bases and J shed 1 base, with 9 bases lying between them. Per the germline V gene, CDR1 is SGHRS and CDR2 is YFSETQ. The CDR3 contains 14 residues. CDR3 region: CASSSPGGTDTQYF. In DNA, the CDR3 is TGCGCCAGCAGCTCGCCGGGGGGCACAGATACGCAGTATTTT.

By sample share, this clonotype is medium-sized. The V and J genes are TRBV9 and TRBJ1-2, with no clear D. Trimming shortened V by 2 bases and J by 3 bases, and 8 bases separated the two germline ends. CDR1 and CDR2 (germline): SGDLS, YYNGEE. CDR3 size: 13 residues. This CDR3 reads CASSVDSDYGYTF. CDR3 bases: TGTGCCAGCAGCGTTGACTCCGACTATGGCTACACCTTC. The whole variable domain, remainder taken from reference TRBV9 and TRBJ1-2, is DSGVTQTPKHLITATGQRVTLRCSPRSGDLSVYWYQQSLDQGLQFLIQYYNGEERAKGNILERFSAQQFPDLHSELNLSSLELGDSALYFCASSVDSDYGYTFGSGTRLTVV.

Notes on this clonotype: A clone one base away is much larger, so this may be a read error. The chain couples TRBV29-1 to TRBJ1-1; D unresolved. CDR1 is SQVTM, CDR2 ANQGSEA, per germline. This CDR3 contains 12 residues. CDR3: CSVRLIGAEALF. The CDR3 region has the DNA TGCAGCGTTAGACTGATAGGCGCTGAAGCTTTATTT.

This clonotype is classed as medium-sized (0.01 to 0.1%). The chain combines TRBV7-9 with TRBJ1-6; D is undetermined. The CDR3 has 15 residues. CDR1 is SEHNR, CDR2 FQNEAQ, per germline (reference sequence). With 4 bases removed from V and 6 bases from J, the gap between germline ends came to 13 bases. CDR3 sequence (DNA): TGTGCCAGCAGCTCGGATTGGGGTCGTAATTCACCCCTCCACTTT. It is translated as CASSSDWGRNSPLHF. The variable domain in full, completed from reference TRBV7-9 and TRBJ1-6, reads DTGVSQNPRHKITKRGQNVTFRCDPISEHNRLYWYRQTLGQGPEFLTYFQNEAQLEKSRLLSDRFSAERPKGSFSTLEIQRTEQGDSAMYLCASSSDWGRNSPLHFGNGTRLTVT.

This clonotype is categorized as medium-sized. The chain couples TRBV5-6 to TRBJ1-2; D gene unclear. The germline V gene encodes CDR1 SGHDT and CDR2 YYEEEE. Trimming removed 4 bases at V and 9 bases at J, with 19 bases between. This CDR3 contains 14 residues. The CDR3 coding sequence is TGTGCCAGCAGCGGAAGGGAGTTGGAGCCAAGCTACACCTTC. Its translation: CASSGRELEPSYTF.

This clonotype is categorized as medium-sized. This sequence joins TRBV7-3 and TRBJ2-3; D is perhaps TRBD2 (7 bases). This CDR3 is built from 16 residues. The germline V gene has CDR1 SGHTA and CDR2 FQGTGA. Trimming took off 5 bases at V and 1 base at J, with 16 bases between the two ends. DNA for the CDR3: TGTGCCAGCAGCCCCGTGGCGGGGGCCCGCACAGATACGCAGTATTTT. This sequence encodes CASSPVAGARTDTQYF.

The chain joins TRBV7-3 to TRBJ2-5; maybe TRBD1 (5 bases). Germline values: CDR1 SGHTA, CDR2 FQGTGA. V lost 1 base, J lost 4 bases, and 7 bases lay in between. CDR3 size: 13 residues. The CDR3 nucleotides read TGTGCCAGCAGCTTAAGTACAGGAGAGACCCAGTACTTC. Translated, it gives CASSLSTGETQYF.

By proportion, this clonotype is medium-sized. The chain is built from TRBV4-2 and TRBJ2-7; 12 positions agree with TRBD2. This CDR3 has 18 amino acids. In germline, CDR1 is LGHNA, CDR2 YNFKEQ. The V segment lost 1 base and the J segment 0 bases; nucleotides outside the gene matches: 7. CDR3 region: CASSQAASGGATSYEQYF. In nucleotides, the CDR3 is TGTGCCAGCAGCCAAGCGGCTAGCGGGGGGGCAACCTCCTACGAGCAGTACTTC.

By its share, this clonotype is medium-sized (0.01 to 0.1%). CDR3 in amino acids: CASSSDPRQGTQYF. The CDR3 DNA is TGCGCCAGCAGCTCGGACCCCCGCCAGGGGACCCAGTACTTC. This chain joins TRBV5-1 and TRBJ2-5; TRBD1 is a possible D gene (5 bases). Between the trimmed V and J ends, which lost 3 bases and 7 bases, there was a span of 16 bases. In germline, CDR1 is SGHRS, CDR2 YFSETQ. CDR3 size: 14 residues.

Regarding this clonotype: This may be a read error, as it is one base from a much larger clone. The V and J genes are TRBV4-3 and TRBJ1-6; D not certain. The CDR3 has 15 amino acids. Germline V lookup: CDR1 LGHNA, CDR2 YSLEER. The CDR3 reads CAGSQESSYNSPLHF. In DNA form, the CDR3 reads TGCGCCGGCAGCCAAGAGAGCTCCTATAATTCACCCCTCCACTTT.

The CDR3: CSARGTSGGTRPFHNEQFF. DNA of the CDR3: TGCAGTGCTAGAGGGACTAGCGGGGGGACGCGACCCTTTCACAATGAGCAGTTCTTC. The chain joins TRBV20-1 to TRBJ2-1; 14 bases fit TRBD2. The length of the CDR3 is 19 residues. J was trimmed by 5 bases and V by 1 base; bases with no gene match: 13. Looked up from germline, CDR1 is DFQATT and CDR2 is SNEGSKA (reference sequence).

By frequency in the sample, this clonotype is medium-sized. V and J are TRBV7-2 and TRBJ1-4; D is uncertain. V was cut by 2 bases and J by 0 bases, with 7 bases left in between. CDR1 and CDR2 from the germline V gene are SGHTA and FQGNSA. This CDR3 comprises 15 residues. The DNA of the CDR3 is TGTGCCAGCAGCTTACGGTTTGCAACTAATGAAAAACTGTTTTTT. Encoded protein: CASSLRFATNEKLFF.

This chain joins TRBV11-1 and TRBJ2-4, with 8 bases lining up with TRBD1. CDR1 and CDR2 (germline): SGHAT, FQDESV (reference sequence). This CDR3 spans 16 amino acids. V trimming: 5 bases; J trimming: 2 bases; junction bases outside the gene matches: 8. The CDR3 here is CASSPRTGNPKNIQYF. The CDR3 bases are TGTGCCAGCAGCCCCCGGACAGGGAATCCCAAAAACATTCAGTACTTC.

The CDR3, as DNA: TGTGCCAGCAGCCAATATGGGATGGGGCAGCCCCAGCATTTT. It yields the protein CASSQYGMGQPQHF. The V and J genes are TRBV3-1 and TRBJ1-5; D gene unclear. Germline CDR1 reads LGHDT; CDR2 reads YNNKEL (reference sequence). V lost 2 bases, J lost 7 bases, and 12 bases lay in between. The CDR3 has 14 amino acids.

This chain links TRBV6-2 or TRBV6-3 with TRBJ2-3; D ambiguous. Germline V CDR1 and CDR2: MNHEY, SVGEGT. The CDR3 totals 17 residues. Trimming pared 0 bases from V and 9 bases from J, leaving 22 bases between. The CDR3 is CASSYSRPTQRASTQYF. In nucleotides, the CDR3 is TGTGCCAGCAGTTACTCTAGACCTACCCAACGAGCCAGCACGCAGTATTTT.

This clonotype is medium-sized by share. The gene calls are TRBV27 and TRBJ1-4; TRBD1 aligns across 8 bases. Germline trimming cut 4 bases from V and 8 bases from J; bases unmatched to any gene: 9. CDR1 and CDR2 (germline): MNHEY, SMNVEV (reference sequence). The CDR3 length is 15 residues. CDR3 nucleotide sequence: TGTGCCAGCAGTTCCCGGACAGGGTTGAGCGAAAAACTGTTTTTT. This codes for CASSSRTGLSEKLFF.

This clonotype was counted a few times. The chain carries TRBV6-5 and TRBJ2-7; 9 nucleotides align to TRBD1. With V trimmed by 6 bases and J by 4 bases, 10 bases remained unmatched. This CDR3 has 15 residues. The germline CDR1 and CDR2 sequences are MNHEY and SVGAGI. The CDR3 DNA reads TGTGCCAGCAGATATGGGACAGGGTCTGCGTACGAGCAGTACTTC. This gives the protein CASRYGTGSAYEQYF.

This clonotype was recorded at least ten times. This sequence joins TRBV6-2 or TRBV6-3 and TRBJ2-3; 9 bases fit TRBD2. The CDR3 is 16 amino acids. J was trimmed by 1 base and V by 7 bases; bases with no gene match: 9. CDR1 and CDR2 (germline): MNHEY, SVGEGT. This CDR3 is CASNKGLARGTDTQYF. For the CDR3, the DNA is TGTGCCAGCAACAAGGGACTAGCAAGGGGCACAGATACGCAGTATTTT.

This clonotype was seen ten or more times. V usage is TRBV2 and J usage is TRBJ2-3; D is unclear. This CDR3 is built from 14 residues. V was cut by 5 bases and J by 7 bases, with 16 bases left in between. Germline loops: CDR1 SNHLY, CDR2 FYNNEI. CDR3 coding DNA: TGTGCCAGCAGTCCGATGAACGTCCCCTATACGCAGTATTTT. It encodes CASSPMNVPYTQYF.

This chain links TRBV5-4 with TRBJ1-2, with 7 positions matching TRBD1. With 4 bases clipped from V and 3 bases from J, the junction kept 3 bases outside the gene matches. Germline CDR1 and CDR2: SGHNT and YYREEE (reference sequence). This CDR3 spans 13 amino acids. The DNA of the CDR3 is TGTGCCAGCAGCAAGGACAGGTACTATGGCTACACCTTC. Protein sequence: CASSKDRYYGYTF.

This clonotype is termed medium-sized (0.01 to 0.1%). This chain connects TRBV7-6 to TRBJ2-3; TRBD2 matches 9 bases. V shed 0 bases, J shed 4 bases, and the junction held 5 bases outside the gene matches. The CDR3 loop spans 16 amino acids. Germline values: CDR1 SGHVS, CDR2 FNYEAQ. DNA of the CDR3: TGTGCCAGCAGCTTAGCGCGGCGGGGGGGCTCAGATACGCAGTATTTT. Protein sequence: CASSLARRGGSDTQYF.

Relative to its sample, this clonotype is medium-sized (0.01 to 0.1%). This chain uses TRBV27 with TRBJ1-2; the D gene is possibly TRBD1 (5 bases). Between the trimmed V and J ends, which lost 6 bases and 7 bases, there was a span of 12 bases. The CDR3 length is 12 residues. CDR1 and CDR2 from the germline V gene are MNHEY and SMNVEV (reference sequence). The chain's CDR3 is CASSLQGTGYTF. In DNA form, the CDR3 reads TGTGCCAGCAGCCTCCAGGGAACTGGCTACACCTTC.

The table lists this clonotype with many counts. The chain employs TRBV7-2 and TRBJ2-5, with D possibly TRBD2 on 6 matching bases. This CDR3 region has 15 residues. Trimming left V 1 base short and J 2 bases short, with 11 bases between. Germline lookup yields CDR1 SGHTA and CDR2 FQGNSA. CDR3 nucleotide sequence: TGTGCCAGCAGCTTAGTGCGGGGCAGGCAAGAGACCCAGTACTTC. Translated: CASSLVRGRQETQYF.

This clonotype came up many times. This sequence joins TRBV6-2 or TRBV6-3 and TRBJ1-6; TRBD1 matches 7 bases. From germline, CDR1 is MNHEY and CDR2 SVGEGT. V dropped 0 bases and J dropped 0; count of bases not matched to a gene: 5. This CDR3 region has 18 residues. The CDR3 region is CASSYSSGQSSYNSPLHF. As DNA, the CDR3 is TGTGCCAGCAGTTACTCTTCGGGACAGAGCTCCTATAATTCACCCCTCCACTTT.

This clonotype is judged medium-sized (0.01 to 0.1%). V and J are TRBV2 and TRBJ2-3, with 8 bases lining up with TRBD1. The trim removed 6 bases at V and 5 bases at J, leaving 1 base unmatched. This CDR3 spans 12 amino acids. Germline V gene data show CDR1 as SNHLY and CDR2 as FYNNEI. The CDR3 DNA reads TGTGCCAGCAGGGACAGGGAAGATACGCAGTATTTT. The encoded protein is CASRDREDTQYF.